These 20 T cell receptor beta chains came from one sample sequenced in a study of T cells in Graves' hyperthyroidism and ophthalmopathy. The investigators amplified TCR beta CDR3 regions from RNA transcripts. Researchers ran a first-round RT-PCR on the TCR CDR3 using the HTBI primer set. From the multiplex PCR reads, TCRdb called clonotypes with MiXCR, one entry per CDR3 protein. The sample includes 400,000 to 600,000 distinct CDR3 sequences, around 20% seen only once; the top ten take about 25%. The sample taken for sequencing was blood. The receptors come from a man younger than 35 with Graves' hyperthyroidism.

This clonotype has a count of ten or more. The J gene is TRBJ2-7, the V gene TRBV12-3 or TRBV12-4; D is perhaps TRBD1 (5 bases). The CDR3 is 15 residues long. With 5 bases removed from V and 2 bases from J, the gap between germline ends came to 16 bases. CDR3 sequence: CASSPLFQGPYEQYF. In DNA form, the CDR3 reads TGTGCCAGCAGTCCGCTATTCCAGGGTCCCTACGAGCAGTACTTC.

J is TRBJ2-5 and V is TRBV28, with TRBD2 matching over 12 bases. The V gene end was trimmed by 8 bases and the J gene end by 3 bases; junction bases not matched to a gene: 7. Germline CDR1 reads MDHEN; CDR2 reads SYDVKM. The CDR3 is 15 residues long. The chain's CDR3 is CASSRLAGVEETQYF. The CDR3 DNA is TGTGCCAGCTCGAGACTAGCGGGAGTTGAAGAGACCCAGTACTTC.

This clonotype came up many times. The chain recombines TRBV3-1 with TRBJ2-5; D remains unclear. V lost 1 base, J lost 11 bases, and 8 bases lay in between. Germline V CDR1 and CDR2: LGHDT, YNNKEL (reference sequence). This CDR3 has 11 amino acids. The CDR3 loop is CASSQGRPQYF. The CDR3 coding sequence is TGTGCCAGCAGCCAAGGAAGGCCTCAGTACTTC.

This chain uses TRBV10-3 with TRBJ2-5, with 13 bases that match TRBD2. CDR1 is ENHRY, CDR2 SYGVKD, per germline. This CDR3 has 19 amino acids. J was trimmed by 5 bases and V by 4 bases; bases with no gene match: 16. The CDR3 loop reads CAISVRPFTSGRAYETQYF. CDR3 DNA sequence: TGTGCCATCAGTGTTAGACCGTTTACTAGCGGGAGGGCCTATGAGACCCAGTACTTC.

This clonotype was counted ten times or more. The rearrangement links TRBV15 to TRBJ1-5; 11 positions match TRBD1. The CDR3 totals 14 residues. Per germline, CDR1 LNHNV and CDR2 YYDKDF (reference sequence). The J segment lost 7 bases and the V segment lost 5 bases, leaving 4 bases of the junction unmatched. CDR3 in amino acids: CATSVGQGDQPQHF. CDR3 DNA: TGTGCCACCAGCGTGGGACAGGGGGACCAGCCCCAGCATTTT.

Ten or more counts support this clonotype. The chain joins TRBV6-5 to TRBJ1-2; D gene uncertain. Looked up from germline, CDR1 is MNHEY and CDR2 is SVGAGI. The length of the CDR3 is 15 residues. V lost 2 bases, J lost 2 bases, and 12 bases lay in between. The CDR3 reads CASSYGSTANYGYTF. CDR3 bases: TGTGCCAGCAGTTACGGATCCACGGCCAACTATGGCTACACCTTC.

V usage is TRBV29-1 and J usage is TRBJ1-1; D uncertain. Trimming left V 2 bases short and J 2 bases short, with 6 bases between. The germline V gene has CDR1 SQVTM and CDR2 ANQGSEA. CDR3 length: 12 residues. The CDR3 DNA reads as TGCAGCGTTGAATTGTATAACACTGAAGCTTTCTTT. It yields the protein CSVELYNTEAFF.

This clonotype has just a few counts. The rearrangement links TRBV6-2 or TRBV6-3 to TRBJ2-2, with D perhaps TRBD2 (6 bases). Germline V gene sequence: CDR1 MNHEY, CDR2 SVGEGT. Trimming left V 5 bases short and J 3 bases short, with 13 bases between. The CDR3 runs 15 residues. The CDR3 protein is CASSTAGDYTGELFF. As DNA, the CDR3 is TGTGCCAGCAGTACGGCCGGGGACTACACCGGGGAGCTGTTTTTT.

This clonotype was seen at least ten times. This chain uses TRBV28 with TRBJ1-5; D is undetermined. Germline lookup yields CDR1 MDHEN and CDR2 SYDVKM. Trimming stripped 1 base from V and 2 bases from J, with 15 bases between. The CDR3 is made up of 17 amino acids. CDR3: CASSLSHLREGNQPQHF. CDR3 sequence (DNA): TGTGCCAGCAGTTTATCGCACCTGAGGGAAGGCAATCAGCCCCAGCATTTT.

V and J are TRBV6-1 and TRBJ1-2, with 10 bases aligning to TRBD1. Germline V gene data show CDR1 as MNHNS and CDR2 as SASEGT. The J segment lost 4 bases and the V segment lost 2 bases, leaving 7 bases of the junction unmatched. This CDR3 spans 16 amino acids. This CDR3 reads CASSEIGTGDPYGYTF. CDR3 bases: TGTGCCAGCAGTGAAATAGGGACAGGGGATCCCTATGGCTACACCTTC.

This clonotype was observed a handful of times. The J gene is TRBJ1-5, the V gene TRBV4-1, with 10 bases aligning to TRBD1. Germline V gives CDR1 MGHRA, CDR2 YSYEKL. This CDR3 has 15 amino acids. Germline trimming cut 4 bases from V and 4 bases from J; bases unmatched to any gene: 4. CDR3 DNA sequence: TGCGCCAGCAGCCCTGACAGGGGGCTGAATCAGCCCCAGCATTTT. Its protein is CASSPDRGLNQPQHF.

This clonotype was detected ten times or more. The chain uses TRBV27 and TRBJ2-7; D possibly corresponds to TRBD1 (6 bases). Trimming took 0 bases from V and 7 from J, leaving 13 bases between them. The CDR3 has 14 residues. The germline gives CDR1 MNHEY, CDR2 SMNVEV (reference sequence). The CDR3 DNA reads as TGTGCCAGCAGTTTATCACCTGGGGGCGGGGAGCAGTACTTC. Residues: CASSLSPGGGEQYF.

The table lists this clonotype with a few counts. The chain has TRBV5-5 and TRBJ2-2; 7 bases agree with TRBD2. The CDR3 is 15 residues long. V trimming: 5 bases; J trimming: 2 bases; junction bases outside the gene matches: 6. Germline V CDR1 and CDR2: SGHKS, YYEKEE (reference sequence). DNA for the CDR3: TGTGCCAGCAGACCGGGACTAACCAACACCGGGGAGCTGTTTTTT. This sequence encodes CASRPGLTNTGELFF.

A few counts support this clonotype. V and J are TRBV6-5 and TRBJ2-2; D is ambiguous. The V end lost 2 bases, the J end lost 6 bases, and 7 bases lay between the germline ends. Germline values: CDR1 MNHEY, CDR2 SVGAGI. This CDR3 comprises 13 residues. In DNA, the CDR3 is TGTGCCAGCAGTTACAGGGTACCCGGGGAGCTGTTTTTT. Its protein is CASSYRVPGELFF.

This clonotype was seen many times. The gene calls are TRBV24-1 and TRBJ2-5; 7 bases line up with TRBD2. The CDR3 covers 15 residues. The ends lost 3 bases at V and 5 bases at J; junction bases unmatched: 8. Germline CDR1 is KGHDR and CDR2 is SFDVKD. For the CDR3, the DNA is TGTGCCACCAGTGATCCCGCGGGGGAGTCGGAGACCCAGTACTTC. Its translation is CATSDPAGESETQYF.

J is TRBJ2-7 and V is TRBV18; perhaps TRBD2 as D (6 bases). V was clipped by 3 bases and J by 3 bases, with 15 bases between them. Germline CDR1 KGHSH, CDR2 LQKENI. The CDR3 runs to 15 residues. The CDR3 coding sequence is TGTGCCAGCTCACCGGCGAGGACTACCGACTACGAGCAGTACTTC. As protein: CASSPARTTDYEQYF.

This clonotype came up many times. The chain joins TRBV7-8 to TRBJ2-7, with D unclear. CDR1 is SGHVS and CDR2 is FQNEAQ in the germline V gene. The ends were cut back, 4 bases at V and 5 bases at J, with 15 bases in the middle. This CDR3 has 14 residues. CDR3 residues: CASSSVRPDHEQYF. The CDR3 bases are TGTGCCAGCAGCTCGGTTAGACCGGACCACGAGCAGTACTTC.

This rearrangement joins TRBV2 to TRBJ1-1; D is perhaps TRBD1 (6 bases). Trimming cost V 3 bases and J 6 bases, with 14 bases left between them. Germline lookup yields CDR1 SNHLY and CDR2 FYNNEI. CDR3 length equals 14 residues. The CDR3 DNA sequence: TGTGCCAGCAGTGAGGGGGCGACGGGAGCTGAAGCTTTCTTT. Its translation: CASSEGATGAEAFF.

The chain couples TRBV5-4 to TRBJ2-7, with 7 bases aligning to TRBD2. J was trimmed by 3 bases and V by 3 bases; bases with no gene match: 15. CDR1 is SGHNT, CDR2 YYREEE, per germline (reference sequence). There are 17 residues in the CDR3. The CDR3, as DNA: TGTGCCAGCAGCTCATACGGGACTACCAAAGGTGACTACGAGCAGTACTTC. It codes for CASSSYGTTKGDYEQYF.

This clonotype was seen repeatedly, ten times or more. This chain connects TRBV20-1 to TRBJ1-6; D ambiguous. V shed 2 bases and J shed 8 bases, with 19 bases lying between them. The CDR3 totals 16 residues. Germline CDR1 DFQATT, CDR2 SNEGSKA (reference sequence). Written as DNA, the CDR3 is TGCAGTGCTAGACCTAACTACCGGGTTTCGGATTCACCCCTCCACTTT. This codes for CSARPNYRVSDSPLHF.